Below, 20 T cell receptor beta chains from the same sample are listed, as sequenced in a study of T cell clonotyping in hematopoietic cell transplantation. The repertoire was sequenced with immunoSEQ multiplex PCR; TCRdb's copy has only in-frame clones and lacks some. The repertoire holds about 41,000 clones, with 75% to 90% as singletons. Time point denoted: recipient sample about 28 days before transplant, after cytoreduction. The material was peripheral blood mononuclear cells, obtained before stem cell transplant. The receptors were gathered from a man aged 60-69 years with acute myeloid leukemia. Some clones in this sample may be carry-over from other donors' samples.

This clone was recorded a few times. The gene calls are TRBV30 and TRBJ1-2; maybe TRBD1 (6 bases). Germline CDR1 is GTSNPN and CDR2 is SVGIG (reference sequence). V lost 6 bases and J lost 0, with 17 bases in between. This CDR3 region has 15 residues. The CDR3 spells CACFKGGQANYGYTF. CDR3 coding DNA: TGTGCCTGTTTTAAGGGGGGGCAAGCTAACTATGGCTACACCTTC.

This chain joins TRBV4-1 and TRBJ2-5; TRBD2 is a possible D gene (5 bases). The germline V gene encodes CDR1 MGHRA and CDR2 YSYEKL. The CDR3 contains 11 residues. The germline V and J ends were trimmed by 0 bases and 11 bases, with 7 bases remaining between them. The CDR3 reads CASSQDRTQYF. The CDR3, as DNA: TGCGCCAGCAGCCAAGACAGGACTCAGTACTTC.

This CDR3 is CASSQDWIAGNEQFF. The CDR3 coding sequence is TGCGCCAGCAGCCAAGATTGGATAGCGGGGAATGAGCAGTTCTTC. The chain joins TRBV4-3 to TRBJ2-1; 8 bases are a match to TRBD2. The CDR3 runs to 15 residues. CDR1 LGHNA and CDR2 YSLEER come from the germline V gene. V dropped 0 bases and J dropped 7; count of bases not matched to a gene: 5.

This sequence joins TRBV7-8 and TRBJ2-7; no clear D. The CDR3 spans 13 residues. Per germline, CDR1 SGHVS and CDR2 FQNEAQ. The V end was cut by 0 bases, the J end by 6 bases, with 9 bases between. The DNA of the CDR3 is TGTGCCAGCAGCTTAGCCTACATCGGCGAGCAGTACTTC. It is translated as CASSLAYIGEQYF.

CDR3 loop: CAWSKSVRNEQFF. The CDR3 DNA reads as TGTGCCTGGAGTAAGTCGGTCCGCAATGAGCAGTTCTTC. V usage is TRBV30 and J usage is TRBJ2-1; D not resolved. The V and J ends lost 2 bases and 6 bases respectively, with 11 bases between them. This CDR3 contains 13 residues. The V gene's germline CDR1 is GTSNPN and CDR2 SVGIG (reference sequence).

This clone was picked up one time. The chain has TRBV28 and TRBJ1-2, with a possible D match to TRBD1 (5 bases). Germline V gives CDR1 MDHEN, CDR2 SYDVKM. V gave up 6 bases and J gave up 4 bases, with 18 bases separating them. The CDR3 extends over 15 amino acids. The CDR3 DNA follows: TGTGCCAGCAGATCGGGACCGGGCGTGGTCTATGGCTACACCTTC. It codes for CASRSGPGVVYGYTF.

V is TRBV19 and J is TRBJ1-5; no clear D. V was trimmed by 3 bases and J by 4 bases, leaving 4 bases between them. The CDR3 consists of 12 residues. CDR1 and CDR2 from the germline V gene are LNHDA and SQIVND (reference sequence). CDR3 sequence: CASSMVNQPQHF. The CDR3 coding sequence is TGTGCCAGTAGTATGGTTAATCAGCCCCAGCATTTT.

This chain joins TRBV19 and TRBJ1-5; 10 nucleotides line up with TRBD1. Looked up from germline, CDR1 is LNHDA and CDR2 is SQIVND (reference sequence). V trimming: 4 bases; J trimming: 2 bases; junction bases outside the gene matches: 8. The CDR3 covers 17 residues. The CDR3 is CASSTRTGGWGNQPQHF. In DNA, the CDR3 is TGTGCCAGTAGTACTAGGACAGGGGGTTGGGGCAATCAGCCCCAGCATTTT.

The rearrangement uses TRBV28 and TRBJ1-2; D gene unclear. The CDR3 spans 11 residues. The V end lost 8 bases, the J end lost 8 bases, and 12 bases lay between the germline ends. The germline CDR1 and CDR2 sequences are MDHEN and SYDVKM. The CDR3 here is CASGALGGYTF. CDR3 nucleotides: TGTGCCAGCGGTGCTTTGGGCGGCTACACCTTC.

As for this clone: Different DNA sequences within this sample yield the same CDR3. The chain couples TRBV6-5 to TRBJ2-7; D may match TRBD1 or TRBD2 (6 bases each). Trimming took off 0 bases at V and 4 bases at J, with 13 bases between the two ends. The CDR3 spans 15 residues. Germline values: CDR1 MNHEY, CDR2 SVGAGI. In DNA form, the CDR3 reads TGTGCCAGCAGTTACTCGATCAGGGGAGGTTACGAGCAGTACTTC. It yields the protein CASSYSIRGGYEQYF.

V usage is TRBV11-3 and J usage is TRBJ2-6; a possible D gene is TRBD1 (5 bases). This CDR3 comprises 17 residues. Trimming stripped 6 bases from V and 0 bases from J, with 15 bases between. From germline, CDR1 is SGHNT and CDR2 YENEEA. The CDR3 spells CASRERTSSSGANVLTF. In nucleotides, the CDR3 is TGTGCCAGCAGGGAGAGGACATCGAGCTCTGGGGCCAACGTCCTGACTTTC.

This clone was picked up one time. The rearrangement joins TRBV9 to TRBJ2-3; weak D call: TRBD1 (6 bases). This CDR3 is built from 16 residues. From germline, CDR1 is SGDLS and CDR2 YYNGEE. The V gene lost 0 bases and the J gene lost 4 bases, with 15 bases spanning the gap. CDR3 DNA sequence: TGTGCCAGCAGCGTAGTAGGGGGTAGGGGAGCAGATACGCAGTATTTT. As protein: CASSVVGGRGADTQYF.

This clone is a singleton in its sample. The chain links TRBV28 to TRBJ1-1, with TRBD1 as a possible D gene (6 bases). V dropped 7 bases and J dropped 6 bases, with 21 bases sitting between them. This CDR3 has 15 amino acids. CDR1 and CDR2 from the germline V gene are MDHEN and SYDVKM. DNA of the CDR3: TGTGCCAGCACCGGTGGAGGGGGGGGACTCGCTGAAGCTTTCTTT. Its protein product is CASTGGGGGLAEAFF. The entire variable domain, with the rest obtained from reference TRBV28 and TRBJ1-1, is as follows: DVKVTQSSRYLVKRTGEKVFLECVQDMDHENMFWYRQDPGLGLRLIYFSYDVKMKEKGDIPEGYSVSREKKERFSLILESASTNQTSMYLCASTGGGGGLAEAFFGQGTRLTVV.

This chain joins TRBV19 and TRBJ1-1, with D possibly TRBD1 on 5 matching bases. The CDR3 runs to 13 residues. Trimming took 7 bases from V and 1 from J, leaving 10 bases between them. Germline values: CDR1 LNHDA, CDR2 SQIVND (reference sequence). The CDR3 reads CASKSRENTEAFF. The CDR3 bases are TGTGCCAGTAAGAGCAGGGAGAACACTGAAGCTTTCTTT.

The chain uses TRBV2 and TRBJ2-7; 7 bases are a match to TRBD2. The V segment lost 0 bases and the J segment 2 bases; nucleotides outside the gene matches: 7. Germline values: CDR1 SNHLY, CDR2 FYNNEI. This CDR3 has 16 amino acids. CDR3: CASSEAASGETYEQYF. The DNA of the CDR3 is TGTGCCAGCAGTGAAGCGGCAAGCGGGGAAACCTACGAGCAGTACTTC.

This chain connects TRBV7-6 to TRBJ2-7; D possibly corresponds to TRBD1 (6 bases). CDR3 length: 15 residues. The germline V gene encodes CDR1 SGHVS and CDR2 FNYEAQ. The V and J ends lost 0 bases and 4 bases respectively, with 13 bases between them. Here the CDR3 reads CASSLATGPQYEQYF. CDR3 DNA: TGTGCCAGCAGCTTAGCGACAGGACCACAATACGAGCAGTACTTC. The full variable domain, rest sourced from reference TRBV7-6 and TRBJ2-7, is GAGVSQSPRYKVTKRGQDVALRCDPISGHVSLYWYRQALGQGPEFLTYFNYEAQQDKSGLPNDRFSAERPEGSISTLTIQRTEQRDSAMYRCASSLATGPQYEQYFGPGTRLTVT.

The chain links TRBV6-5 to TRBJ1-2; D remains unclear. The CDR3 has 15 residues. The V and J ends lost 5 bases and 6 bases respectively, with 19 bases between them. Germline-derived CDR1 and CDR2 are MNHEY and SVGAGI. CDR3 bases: TGTGCCAGCAGTCGTCCCTTAGACGAGTTTAATGGCTACACCTTC. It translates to CASSRPLDEFNGYTF.

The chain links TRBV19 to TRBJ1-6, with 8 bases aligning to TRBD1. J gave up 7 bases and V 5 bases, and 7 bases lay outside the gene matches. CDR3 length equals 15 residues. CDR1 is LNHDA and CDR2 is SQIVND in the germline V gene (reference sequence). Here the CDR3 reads CASSGQGRDNSPLHF. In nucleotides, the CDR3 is TGTGCCAGTAGTGGACAGGGAAGGGACAATTCACCCCTCCACTTT.

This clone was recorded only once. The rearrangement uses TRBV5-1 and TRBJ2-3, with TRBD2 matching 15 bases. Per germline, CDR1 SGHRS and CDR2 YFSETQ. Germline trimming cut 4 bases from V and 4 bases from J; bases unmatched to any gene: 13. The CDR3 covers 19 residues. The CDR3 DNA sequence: TGCGCCAGCAGCCCCGGACTAGCGGGGGGGCAGTCCATCGCAGATACGCAGTATTTT. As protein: CASSPGLAGGQSIADTQYF. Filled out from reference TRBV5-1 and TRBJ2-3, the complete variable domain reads KAGVTQTPRYLIKTRGQQVTLSCSPISGHRSVSWYQQTPGQGLQFLFEYFSETQRNKGNFPGRFSGRQFSNSRSEMNVSTLELGDSALYLCASSPGLAGGQSIADTQYFGPGTRLTVL.

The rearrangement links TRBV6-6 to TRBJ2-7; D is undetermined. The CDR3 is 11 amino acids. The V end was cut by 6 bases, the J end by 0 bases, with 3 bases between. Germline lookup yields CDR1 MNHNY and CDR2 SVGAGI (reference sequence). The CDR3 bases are TGTGCCAGCAGCCCCTCCTACGAGCAGTACTTC. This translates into CASSPSYEQYF.